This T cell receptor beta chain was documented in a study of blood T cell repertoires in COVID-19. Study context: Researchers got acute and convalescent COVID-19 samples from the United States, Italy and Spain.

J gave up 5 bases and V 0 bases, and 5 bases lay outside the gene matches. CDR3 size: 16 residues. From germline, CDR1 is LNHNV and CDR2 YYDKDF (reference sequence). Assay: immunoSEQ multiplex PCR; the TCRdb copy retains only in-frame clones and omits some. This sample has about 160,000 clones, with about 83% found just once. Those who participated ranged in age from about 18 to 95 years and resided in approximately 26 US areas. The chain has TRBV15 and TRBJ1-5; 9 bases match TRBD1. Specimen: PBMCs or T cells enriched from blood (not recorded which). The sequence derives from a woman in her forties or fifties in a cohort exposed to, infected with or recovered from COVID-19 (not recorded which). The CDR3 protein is CATSREITGGDQPQHF. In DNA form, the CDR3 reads TGTGCCACCAGCAGAGAGATTACAGGGGGCGATCAGCCCCAGCATTTT.